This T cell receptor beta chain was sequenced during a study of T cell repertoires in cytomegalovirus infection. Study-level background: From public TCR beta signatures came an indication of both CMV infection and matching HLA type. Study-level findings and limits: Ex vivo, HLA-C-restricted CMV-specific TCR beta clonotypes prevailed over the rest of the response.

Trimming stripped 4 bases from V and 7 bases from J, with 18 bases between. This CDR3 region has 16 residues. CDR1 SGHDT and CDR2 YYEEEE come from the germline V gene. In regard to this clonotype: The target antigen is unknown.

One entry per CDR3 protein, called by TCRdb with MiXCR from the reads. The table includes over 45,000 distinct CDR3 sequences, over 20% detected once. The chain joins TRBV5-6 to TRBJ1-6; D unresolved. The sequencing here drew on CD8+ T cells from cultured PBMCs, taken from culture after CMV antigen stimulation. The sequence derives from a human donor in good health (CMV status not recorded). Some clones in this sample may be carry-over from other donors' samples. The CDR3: CASSRIRSGRNSPLHF. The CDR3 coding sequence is TGTGCCAGCAGCCGGATTCGATCGGGCAGGAATTCACCCCTCCACTTT.